One and the same sample provided the 18 T cell receptor beta chains below, sequenced in a study of OX40 agonist ivuxolimab in advanced cancers. The repertoire was sequenced with immunoSEQ multiplex PCR; TCRdb's copy has only in-frame clones and lacks some. Altogether more than 85,000 clones are present, 90% being singletons, with the ten largest covering approximately 0.3%. The sample here was CD4+ or CD8+ T cells sorted from blood, taken in a trial of the OX40 agonist ivuxolimab. The receptors stem from an adult with an advanced solid tumor such as melanoma, head and neck, liver or kidney cancer.

As DNA, the CDR3 is TGCAGTGCTAGCCAGAACTATGGCTACACCTTC. It encodes CSASQNYGYTF. The gene calls are TRBV20-1 and TRBJ1-2; D uncertain. Trimming took 3 bases from V and 2 from J, leaving 4 bases between them. The CDR3 length is 11 residues. Germline CDR1 DFQATT, CDR2 SNEGSKA (reference sequence).

V usage is TRBV19 and J usage is TRBJ1-5; TRBD1 agrees at 9 bases. Per the germline V gene, CDR1 is LNHDA and CDR2 is SQIVND (reference sequence). The J segment lost 1 base and the V segment lost 6 bases, leaving 1 base of the junction unmatched. The CDR3 is made up of 14 amino acids. CDR3 in amino acids: CASRGQGSNQPQHF. The DNA for the CDR3 is TGTGCCAGTAGGGGACAGGGAAGCAATCAGCCCCAGCATTTT.

The chain links TRBV7-2 to TRBJ1-2; no reliable D call. The CDR3 loop spans 14 amino acids. CDR1 SGHTA and CDR2 FQGNSA come from the germline V gene. V shed 1 base and J shed 4 bases, with 10 bases lying between them. CDR3 loop: CASSLDVGPYGYTF. CDR3 sequence (DNA): TGTGCCAGCAGCTTAGATGTGGGTCCCTATGGCTACACCTTC.

The chain carries TRBV10-3 and TRBJ2-1, with TRBD2 matching over 8 bases. Germline CDR1 and CDR2: ENHRY and SYGVKD. The CDR3 runs 16 residues. J lost 2 bases, V lost 1 base, and 4 bases had no gene match. This CDR3 reads CAISEWAGGTYNEQFF. In nucleotides, the CDR3 is TGTGCCATCAGTGAGTGGGCGGGAGGCACCTACAATGAGCAGTTCTTC.

The table lists this clone with a count of one. The chain recombines TRBV5-5 with TRBJ1-2; D perhaps matches TRBD1 (5 bases). Germline V gene lookup returns CDR1 SGHKS and CDR2 YYEKEE (reference sequence). Deletions cut 1 base from V and 0 bases from J, with 13 bases between. The length of the CDR3 is 16 residues. For the CDR3, the DNA is TGTGCCAGCAGCTTGAGCAGGGAATCGGCTAACTATGGCTACACCTTC. It specifies CASSLSRESANYGYTF.

The chain joins TRBV4-1 to TRBJ1-2; TRBD1 matches at 7 bases. Germline V gene sequence: CDR1 MGHRA, CDR2 YSYEKL. The CDR3 sequence is 15 residues long. The V segment lost 3 bases and the J segment 1 base; nucleotides outside the gene matches: 5. In DNA, the CDR3 is TGCGCCAGCAGCCAGGGACAGATCGATAACTATGGCTACACCTTC. It codes for CASSQGQIDNYGYTF.

The chain carries TRBV7-2 and TRBJ2-1; 13 positions match TRBD2. The germline CDR1 and CDR2 sequences are SGHTA and FQGNSA. The V segment lost 5 bases and the J segment 9 bases; nucleotides outside the gene matches: 10. The CDR3 is made up of 16 amino acids. CDR3 nucleotide sequence: TGTGCCAGCAGCCCACCGGGACTAGCGGGAAGAGGTGAGCAGTTCTTC. It is translated as CASSPPGLAGRGEQFF. The full variable domain, with the rest looked up from reference TRBV7-2 and TRBJ2-1, is GAGVSQSPSNKVTEKGKDVELRCDPISGHTALYWYRQSLGQGLEFLIYFQGNSAPDKSGLPSDRFSAERTGGSVSTLTIQRTQQEDSAVYLCASSPPGLAGRGEQFFGPGTRLTVL.

The chain employs TRBV28 and TRBJ2-7; perhaps TRBD2 as D (5 bases). The CDR3 spans 16 residues. Trimming cost V 6 bases and J 0 bases, with 18 bases left between them. Germline values: CDR1 MDHEN, CDR2 SYDVKM. CDR3 in amino acids: CASSQRQRPYSYEQYF. The CDR3 DNA reads as TGTGCCAGCAGCCAACGCCAGCGGCCCTACTCCTACGAGCAGTACTTC. Full variable domain (outside the CDR3, taken from reference TRBV28 and TRBJ2-7): DVKVTQSSRYLVKRTGEKVFLECVQDMDHENMFWYRQDPGLGLRLIYFSYDVKMKEKGDIPEGYSVSREKKERFSLILESASTNQTSMYLCASSQRQRPYSYEQYFGPGTRLTVT.

The chain has TRBV5-1 and TRBJ1-4; 9 bases map to TRBD1. The CDR3 runs 15 residues. V lost 9 bases to trimming and J lost 4 bases; unmatched junction nucleotides: 10. The germline V gene has CDR1 SGHRS and CDR2 YFSETQ. The CDR3, as DNA: TGCGCCACAAAGACAGGGGGGACCGTTAATGAAAAACTGTTTTTT. Protein: CATKTGGTVNEKLFF.

This sequence joins TRBV4-3 and TRBJ2-1, with 12 bases identical to TRBD2. The length of the CDR3 is 19 residues. Germline trimming cut 0 bases from V and 9 bases from J; bases unmatched to any gene: 15. CDR1 LGHNA and CDR2 YSLEER come from the germline V gene. CDR3 sequence (DNA): TGCGCCAGCAGCCAAGATCCCCCGATGACTAGCGGGAGTGTGGGTGAGCAGTTCTTC. Its protein product is CASSQDPPMTSGSVGEQFF.

The V call is TRBV15, the J call TRBJ2-7; possible D gene TRBD2, 5 bases. Germline V lookup: CDR1 LNHNV, CDR2 YYDKDF (reference sequence). Trimming took off 1 base at V and 6 bases at J, with 13 bases between the two ends. The CDR3 spans 14 residues. The CDR3 nucleotides read TGTGCCACCAGCAGAGCTGCGAGAGGGAGCGAGCAGTACTTC. Translating it yields CATSRAARGSEQYF. Together with reference TRBV15 and TRBJ2-7, the CDR3 gives the full variable domain: DAMVIQNPRYQVTQFGKPVTLSCSQTLNHNVMYWYQQKSSQAPKLLFHYYDKDFNNEADTPDNFQSRRPNTSFCFLDIRSPGLGDTAMYLCATSRAARGSEQYFGPGTRLTVT.

V and J are TRBV11-2 and TRBJ1-4, with unresolved D. Germline lookup yields CDR1 SGHAT and CDR2 FQNNGV. This CDR3 is built from 17 residues. V was clipped by 5 bases and J by 0 bases, with 16 bases between them. CDR3 DNA: TGTGCCAGCAGCCGCTACGAGGGTTCAGCAACTAATGAAAAACTGTTTTTT. This translates into CASSRYEGSATNEKLFF.

The V and J genes are TRBV4-1 and TRBJ2-7, with 7 bases aligning to TRBD1. CDR3 size: 16 residues. CDR1 and CDR2 from the germline V gene are MGHRA and YSYEKL. The J segment lost 2 bases and the V segment lost 1 base, leaving 8 bases of the junction unmatched. The CDR3 spells CASSQAPGQSTYEQYF. CDR3 bases: TGCGCCAGCAGCCAAGCGCCGGGACAGAGTACCTACGAGCAGTACTTC.

The gene calls are TRBV15 and TRBJ1-5; tentatively, D is TRBD1 (5 bases). Germline V gives CDR1 LNHNV, CDR2 YYDKDF (reference sequence). Trimming took 0 bases from V and 7 from J, leaving 7 bases between them. The CDR3 totals 13 residues. CDR3 nucleotides: TGTGCCACCAGCAGAGACAGGGAACAGCCCCAGCATTTT. It translates to CATSRDREQPQHF.

The chain employs TRBV18 and TRBJ2-2; D is possibly TRBD1 (6 bases). Deletions cut 6 bases from V and 4 bases from J, with 18 bases between. The CDR3 sequence is 16 residues long. In germline, CDR1 is KGHSH, CDR2 LQKENI. DNA for the CDR3: TGTGCCAGCTCCCCAGTAGGACAGATTGGCACCGGGGAGCTGTTTTTT. It encodes CASSPVGQIGTGELFF.

The chain has TRBV7-9 and TRBJ1-3; no reliable D call. Trimming removed 7 bases from V and 2 bases from J, with 9 bases in between. There are 13 residues in the CDR3. Germline loops: CDR1 SEHNR, CDR2 FQNEAQ (reference sequence). The CDR3 DNA sequence: TGTGCCAGCACCTATTTCACTGGAAACACCATATATTTT. Its protein is CASTYFTGNTIYF.

The chain employs TRBV10-3 and TRBJ2-7; the D gene is possibly TRBD1 (6 bases). Between the trimmed V and J ends, which lost 2 bases and 7 bases, there was a span of 18 bases. The CDR3 covers 15 residues. CDR1 and CDR2 (germline): ENHRY, SYGVKD. This chain's CDR3 is CAISEGPGAMNEQYF. The CDR3 region has the DNA TGTGCCATCAGTGAGGGCCCAGGGGCCATGAATGAGCAGTACTTC.

In its sample, this clone was seen once. This chain connects TRBV18 to TRBJ2-5, with D perhaps TRBD1 or TRBD2 (5 bases each). The CDR3 covers 15 residues. Between the trimmed V and J ends, which lost 4 bases and 7 bases, there was a span of 19 bases. The germline CDR1 and CDR2 sequences are KGHSH and LQKENI. This chain's CDR3 is CASSLGTARRGTQYF. CDR3 sequence (DNA): TGTGCCAGCTCACTGGGGACGGCCCGCCGCGGGACCCAGTACTTC.